These T cell receptor beta chains were read from a single sample in a study of blood T cell repertoires in COVID-19. The assay was immunoSEQ multiplex PCR, and TCRdb's table has in-frame clones only and misses some. The table lists about 380,000 clones, roughly 90% of them singletons. The sequencing input was peripheral blood. The receptors derive from a man aged 18 to 35 with active or convalescent COVID-19. CDR3s include the opening cysteine and the closing phenylalanine or tryptophan.

>TRBJ2-1|TRBV27
CASSLSRSGTRGEQFF
>TRBJ2-3|TRBV5-1
CASSPLAGGPSTDTQYF
>TRBJ2-1|TRBV19
CASSIQLYNEQFF
>TRBJ2-7|TRBV2
CASSEQGETYEQYF
>TRBJ1-5|TRBV6-5
CASSYGQGSQPQHF
>TRBJ1-1|TRBV18
CASSPGTGLNTEAFF
>TRBJ2-7|TRBV5-1
CASSLDIDRGSYEQYF
>TRBJ2-3|TRBV4-2
CASSQDGGGPTDTQYF
>TRBJ2-3|TRBV24-1
CATSDRRQGAVTDTQYF
>TRBJ2-1|TRBV6-2/TRBV6-3
CASSLRTSGIARDEQFF
>TRBJ1-4|TRBV19
CASRGGDEKLFF